This T cell receptor (beta chain) was identified during a study of OX40 agonist ivuxolimab in advanced cancers. Turning to the study itself: Patients' therapy was ivuxolimab, an antibody that acts as an agonist of OX40 (CD134). Three individuals attained partial responses, comprising one hepatocellular carcinoma case and two cutaneous melanoma cases. Patients got intravenous ivuxolimab at 0.01 to 10 mg/kg every 2 weeks.

Sampling of blood occurred at baseline, cycle 4 day 1, and cycle 7 day 1. Clones were sequenced by immunoSEQ multiplex PCR, and TCRdb holds only the in-frame ones, with some missing. The profile covers some 50,000 clones, with around 87% appearing a single time and more than 1.5% taken by the ten largest. The material was CD4+ or CD8+ T cells sorted from blood, obtained in a trial of the OX40 agonist ivuxolimab. The source is an adult with an advanced solid tumor such as melanoma, head and neck, liver or kidney cancer.

CDR3 coding DNA: TGTGCCAGCAGCTATGGAGGGGCCAACACAGATACGCAGTATTTT. Translation: CASSYGGANTDTQYF. This chain connects TRBV7-9 to TRBJ2-3; perhaps TRBD2 as D (6 bases). Trimming removed 4 bases at V and 2 bases at J, with 13 bases between. CDR3 length: 15 residues. The germline V gene encodes CDR1 SEHNR and CDR2 FQNEAQ (reference sequence).